This TCR beta chain was identified during a study of T cells after somatic rescue of genetic block. Profiled with immunoSEQ multiplex PCR; TCRdb holds only in-frame clones, not every one. The data hold just over 14,000 clones, with about 71% observed a single time. CDR1 is LGHNA and CDR2 is YNFKEQ in the germline V gene. CDR3 length: 15 amino acids. Trimming took off 0 bases at V and 1 base at J, with 9 bases between the two ends. Sequenced: peripheral blood mononuclear cells (PBMCs). The receptor was derived from a boy younger than 18. This chain links TRBV4-2 with TRBJ1-1; D gene ambiguous. The CDR3 sequence: CASSQDQWGNTEAFF. CDR3 nucleotide sequence: TGTGCCAGCAGCCAAGATCAATGGGGGAACACTGAAGCTTTCTTT.